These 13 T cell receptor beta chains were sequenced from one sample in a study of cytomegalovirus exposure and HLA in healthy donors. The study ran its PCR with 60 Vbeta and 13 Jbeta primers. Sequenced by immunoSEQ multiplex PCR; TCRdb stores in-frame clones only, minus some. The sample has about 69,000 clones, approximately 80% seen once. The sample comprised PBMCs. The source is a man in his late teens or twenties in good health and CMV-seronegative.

CDR3 in amino acids: CASSLGQSNTEAFF. CDR3 sequence (DNA): TGTGCCAGCAGCTTAGGACAGTCAAACACTGAAGCTTTCTTT. The J gene is TRBJ1-1, the V gene TRBV7-9, with D perhaps matching TRBD1 (5 bases). V lost 1 base and J 2 bases, leaving 8 bases between the germline ends. Germline V gene data show CDR1 as SEHNR and CDR2 as FQNEAQ (reference sequence). The CDR3 sequence is 14 residues long. The full variable domain, in which reference TRBV7-9 and TRBJ1-1 provide the parts outside the CDR3, is DTGVSQNPRHKITKRGQNVTFRCDPISEHNRLYWYRQTLGQGPEFLTYFQNEAQLEKSRLLSDRFSAERPKGSFSTLEIQRTEQGDSAMYLCASSLGQSNTEAFFGQGTRLTVV.

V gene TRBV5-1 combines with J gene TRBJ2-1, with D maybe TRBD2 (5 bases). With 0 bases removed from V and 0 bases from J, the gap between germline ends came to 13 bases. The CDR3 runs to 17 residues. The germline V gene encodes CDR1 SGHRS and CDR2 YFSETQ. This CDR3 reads CASSLVGGLSSYNEQFF. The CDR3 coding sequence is TGCGCCAGCAGCTTGGTCGGCGGGTTGAGCTCCTACAATGAGCAGTTCTTC.

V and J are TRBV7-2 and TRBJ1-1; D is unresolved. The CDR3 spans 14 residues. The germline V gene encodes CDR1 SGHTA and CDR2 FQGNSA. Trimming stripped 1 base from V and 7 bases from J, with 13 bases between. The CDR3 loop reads CASSLGGSLHEAFF. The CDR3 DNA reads TGTGCCAGCAGCTTAGGCGGGAGCCTTCATGAAGCTTTCTTT.

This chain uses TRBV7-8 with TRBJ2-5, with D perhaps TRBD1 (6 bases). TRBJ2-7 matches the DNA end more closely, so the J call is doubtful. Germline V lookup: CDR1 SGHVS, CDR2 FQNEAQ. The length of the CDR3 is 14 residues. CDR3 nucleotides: TGTGCCAGCAGCTCCCGGGACAACTCCTACGAGCAGTACTTC. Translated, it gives CASSSRDNSYEQYF.

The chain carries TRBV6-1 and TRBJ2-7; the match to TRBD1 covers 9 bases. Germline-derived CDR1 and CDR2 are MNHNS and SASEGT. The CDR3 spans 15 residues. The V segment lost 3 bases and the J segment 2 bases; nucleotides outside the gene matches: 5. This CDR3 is CASSEGWTGAYEQYV. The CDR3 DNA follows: TGTGCCAGCAGTGAGGGGTGGACAGGGGCCTACGAGCAGTACGTC.

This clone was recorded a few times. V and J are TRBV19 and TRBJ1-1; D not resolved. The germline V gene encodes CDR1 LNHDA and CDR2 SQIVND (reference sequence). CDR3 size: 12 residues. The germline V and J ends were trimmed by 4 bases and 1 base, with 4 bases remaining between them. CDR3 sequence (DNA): TGTGCCAGTAGTAGACAGAACACTGAAGCTTTCTTT. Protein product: CASSRQNTEAFF.

CDR3 coding DNA: TGTGCCAGCAGCTTAGGCACGGGGGGCGGTATCTACGAGCAGTACTTC. This translates into CASSLGTGGGIYEQYF. The chain has TRBV13 and TRBJ2-5, with D perhaps TRBD2 (7 bases). TRBJ2-7 explains the end of the DNA better; the J call may be wrong. The length of the CDR3 is 16 residues. Germline loops: CDR1 PRHDT, CDR2 FYEKMQ (reference sequence).

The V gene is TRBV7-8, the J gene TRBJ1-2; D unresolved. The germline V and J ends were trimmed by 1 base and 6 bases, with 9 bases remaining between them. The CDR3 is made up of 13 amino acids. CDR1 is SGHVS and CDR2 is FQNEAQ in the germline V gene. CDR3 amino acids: CASSLDGWNGYTF. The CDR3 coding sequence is TGTGCCAGCAGCTTAGACGGGTGGAATGGCTACACCTTC.

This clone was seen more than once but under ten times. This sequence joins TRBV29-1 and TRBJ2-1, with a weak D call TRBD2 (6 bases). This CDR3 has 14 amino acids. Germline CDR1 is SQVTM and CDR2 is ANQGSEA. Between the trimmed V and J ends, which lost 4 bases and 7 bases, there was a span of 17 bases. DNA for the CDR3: TGCAGCGTTGTTTTTTCGGCGGGACCAAATGAGCAGTTCTTC. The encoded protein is CSVVFSAGPNEQFF.

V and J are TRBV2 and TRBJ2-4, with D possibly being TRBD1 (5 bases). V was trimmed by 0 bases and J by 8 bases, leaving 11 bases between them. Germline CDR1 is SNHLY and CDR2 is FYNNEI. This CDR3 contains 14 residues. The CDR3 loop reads CASSEAGVGYIQYF. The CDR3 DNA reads TGTGCCAGCAGTGAAGCAGGGGTAGGATACATTCAGTACTTC.

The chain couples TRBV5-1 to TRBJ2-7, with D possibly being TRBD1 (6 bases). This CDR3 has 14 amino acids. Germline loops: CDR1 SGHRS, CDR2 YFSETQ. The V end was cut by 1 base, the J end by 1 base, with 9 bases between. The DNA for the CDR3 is TGCGCCAGCAGCTTGACCGGGACATCCTACGAGCAGTACTTC. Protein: CASSLTGTSYEQYF.

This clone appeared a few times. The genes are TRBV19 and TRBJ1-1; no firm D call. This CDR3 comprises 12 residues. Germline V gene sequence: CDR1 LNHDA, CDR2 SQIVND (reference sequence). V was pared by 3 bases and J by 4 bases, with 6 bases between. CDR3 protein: CASSIGVTEAFF. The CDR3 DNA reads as TGTGCCAGTAGTATCGGGGTCACTGAAGCTTTCTTT.

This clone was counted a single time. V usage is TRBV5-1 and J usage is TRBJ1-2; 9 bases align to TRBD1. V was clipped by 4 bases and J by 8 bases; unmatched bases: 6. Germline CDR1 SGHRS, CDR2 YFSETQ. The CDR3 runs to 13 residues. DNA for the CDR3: TGCGCCAGCAGCCTCCGGACAGGGGACGGCTACACCTTC. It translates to CASSLRTGDGYTF.